This T cell receptor beta chain is drawn from a study of CD8 T cells in Susac syndrome. The authors reverse transcribed roughly 0.5 to 1 ug RNA with random hexamers. A multiplex approach, immunoSEQ multiplex PCR, amplified TCR beta CDR3 across 54 Vbeta and 13 Jbeta. TCRdb recomputed calls from the immunoSEQ multiplex PCR reads with MiXCR, one row per CDR3 protein. The profile covers approximately 54,000 distinct CDR3 sequences, with approximately 95% appearing a single time and 0.75% taken by the ten largest. The sample holds one count of this clonotype. This CDR3 has 12 residues. Trimming stripped 3 bases from V and 4 bases from J, with 7 bases between. In germline, CDR1 is SGDLS, CDR2 YYNGEE.

This receptor was obtained from a human donor with Susac syndrome. The chain couples TRBV9 to TRBJ2-5, with D unclear. Sequencing was performed on CD8+ T cells from PBMCs. The CDR3: CASSGEIETQYF. In DNA form, the CDR3 reads TGTGCCAGCAGCGGGGAAATAGAGACCCAGTACTTC.